The entry that follows covers one T cell receptor beta chain sequence. The CDR3 loop spans 13 amino acids. The germline V and J ends were trimmed by 8 bases and 4 bases, with 12 bases remaining between them. Per the germline V gene, CDR1 is SGHTA and CDR2 is FQGNSA. Stage II-IVA oral cavity squamous cell carcinoma was new and untreated by systemic or radiation therapy. Cohort: HPV-negative, locally advanced oral cavity squamous cell carcinoma patients. PBMCs were not maintained or expanded in culture before analysis. Sequenced by immunoSEQ multiplex PCR; TCRdb stores in-frame clones only, minus some. There are about 14,000 clones in the sample; around two thirds occur only once, and approximately 2.1% lies in the top ten. The record originates from a study of neoadjuvant anti-PD-1 for oral cavity cancer. Turning to the study itself: Around day 43, patients without progression received a fourth nivolumab dose before surgery.

The V gene is TRBV7-2, the J gene TRBJ1-5; the D gene is possibly TRBD1 (5 bases). Sequencing used PBMCs, obtained before nivolumab (anti-PD-1) treatment. The sequence derives from a person between 35 and 79 years old with oral cavity squamous cell carcinoma. The CDR3 region is CASGDRTNQPQHF. DNA of the CDR3: TGTGCCAGCGGCGACAGAACTAATCAGCCCCAGCATTTT.